The 18 T cell receptor beta chains listed next were all sequenced from one sample in a study of T-cell reconstitution after alpha-beta-depleted transplantation in children. The TCRbeta library was prepared with unique molecular identifiers. TCRdb reanalysed the PCR reads using MiXCR and keeps one entry per CDR3 protein. The table shows roughly 300,000 distinct CDR3 sequences, with under 14% occurring only once. The source was peripheral blood, collected 180 days after TCRalphabeta/CD19-depleted stem cell transplant. Receptor source: a male patient between 2 and 10 years old who had a stem cell transplant for chronic granulomatous disease, so the T cells may come from the graft donor.

At least ten counts were recorded for this clonotype. The chain is built from TRBV5-1 and TRBJ2-7; TRBD1 might be the D (6 bases). V dropped 2 bases and J dropped 2 bases, with 14 bases sitting between them. Germline V gene lookup returns CDR1 SGHRS and CDR2 YFSETQ. This CDR3 has 15 residues. CDR3 loop: CASSFNTGLTYEQYF. In DNA, the CDR3 is TGCGCCAGCAGCTTTAACACAGGGCTTACCTACGAGCAGTACTTC.

This clonotype came up a few times. The chain uses TRBV10-3 and TRBJ2-4; TRBD1 matches at 9 bases. Germline CDR1 reads ENHRY; CDR2 reads SYGVKD. The CDR3 has 13 residues. The J segment lost 14 bases and the V segment lost 0 bases, leaving 5 bases of the junction unmatched. The CDR3 DNA reads TGTGCCATCAGTGAGTCGGACCGGGACAGGGAGTACTTC. Translated: CAISESDRDREYF.

This clonotype was detected only once. A much bigger clone sits one base away, suggesting this may be a read error. V gene TRBV5-1 combines with J gene TRBJ2-2; 8 bases match TRBD1. The CDR3 contains 14 residues. Germline lookup yields CDR1 SGHRS and CDR2 YFSETQ. CDR3: CASSLRTGTGDLFF. Here the CDR3 DNA reads TGCGCCAGCAGCCTACGGACAGGGACCGGGGATCTGTTTTTT.

The chain has TRBV9 and TRBJ2-1; 8 bases map to TRBD2. This CDR3 is built from 16 residues. Germline assignment: CDR1 SGDLS and CDR2 YYNGEE. V shed 0 bases and J 2 bases; nucleotides not matched to a gene: 4. The CDR3 sequence: CASSVGAGGPYNEQFF. The CDR3 DNA reads as TGTGCCAGCAGCGTAGGGGCGGGAGGCCCCTACAATGAGCAGTTCTTC.

In this sample, this clonotype turned up many times. The chain has TRBV12-3 or TRBV12-4 and TRBJ2-3; a weak D match, TRBD1 (7 bases). V lost 6 bases and J 4 bases, leaving 20 bases between the germline ends. The CDR3 is 16 amino acids. CDR3 nucleotide sequence: TGTGCCAGCAGGAAAACAGGGGAGGTTTCAGCAGATACGCAGTATTTT. Protein sequence: CASRKTGEVSADTQYF.

With respect to this clonotype: A much larger clonotype is one base distant, so this may be a read error. The rearrangement joins TRBV20-1 to TRBJ2-1; 10 bases fit TRBD2. The CDR3 has 15 amino acids. Germline V gene data show CDR1 as DFQATT and CDR2 as SNEGSKA (reference sequence). Germline trimming cut 5 bases from V and 10 bases from J; bases unmatched to any gene: 14. This CDR3 reads CSAGALAGVPREQFF. CDR3 coding DNA: TGCAGTGCTGGGGCCCTAGCGGGAGTCCCTAGGGAGCAGTTCTTC.

This clonotype has a count of ten or more. The chain recombines TRBV14 with TRBJ2-7; D possibly matches TRBD1 or TRBD2 (5 bases each). V lost 1 base, J lost 2 bases, and 12 bases lay in between. The length of the CDR3 is 15 residues. Germline loops: CDR1 SGHDN, CDR2 FVKESK. As DNA, the CDR3 is TGTGCCAGCAGCCAAGCTGGGGGATTCACCTACGAGCAGTACTTC. This codes for CASSQAGGFTYEQYF. The full variable domain, with the rest looked up from reference TRBV14 and TRBJ2-7, is EAGVTQFPSHSVIEKGQTVTLRCDPISGHDNLYWYRRVMGKEIKFLLHFVKESKQDESGMPNNRFLAERTGGTYSTLKVQPAELEDSGVYFCASSQAGGFTYEQYFGPGTRLTVT.

This clonotype has at least ten counts. V gene TRBV15 combines with J gene TRBJ2-7; D unresolved. The germline V and J ends were trimmed by 4 bases and 4 bases, with 14 bases remaining between them. The CDR3 covers 14 residues. The germline CDR1 and CDR2 sequences are LNHNV and YYDKDF (reference sequence). CDR3: CATSIGKPPYEQYF. DNA for the CDR3: TGTGCCACCAGCATTGGGAAACCCCCTTACGAGCAGTACTTC.

This clonotype was seen many times. The chain links TRBV20-1 to TRBJ2-4, with D unclear. Germline loops: CDR1 DFQATT, CDR2 SNEGSKA (reference sequence). The ends were cut back, 6 bases at V and 0 bases at J, with 12 bases in the middle. The CDR3 consists of 14 residues. CDR3 in DNA: TGCAGTGCGAGACGGGTCCTAGCCAAAAACATTCAGTACTTC. Translation gives CSARRVLAKNIQYF.

This clonotype was seen repeatedly, ten times or more. The V gene is TRBV30, the J gene TRBJ2-1; D is ambiguous. This CDR3 is built from 14 residues. CDR1 is GTSNPN and CDR2 is SVGIG in the germline V gene (reference sequence). V dropped 2 bases and J dropped 8 bases, with 16 bases sitting between them. In DNA form, the CDR3 reads TGTGCCTGGAGTAGGGTGATGACCTGGGATGAGCAGTTCTTC. Protein product: CAWSRVMTWDEQFF.

As to this clonotype: A much bigger clone sits one base away, suggesting this may be a read error. V usage is TRBV6-1 and J usage is TRBJ1-1; D unresolved. The CDR3 contains 14 residues. Germline values: CDR1 MNHNS, CDR2 SASEGT. Between the trimmed V and J ends, which lost 6 bases and 0 bases, there was a span of 11 bases. The DNA of the CDR3 is TGTGCCAGCAGGGCCCACATGATGAACACTGAAGCTTTCTTT. Protein product: CASRAHMMNTEAFF.

This clonotype was seen at least ten times. The gene calls are TRBV9 and TRBJ1-2, with 9 bases matching TRBD1. Germline CDR1 is SGDLS and CDR2 is YYNGEE. The CDR3 runs to 14 residues. V lost 3 bases to trimming and J lost 4 bases; unmatched junction nucleotides: 4. CDR3 nucleotides: TGTGCCAGCAGCGACCGGGACAGGGTCTATGGCTACACCTTC. Translating gives CASSDRDRVYGYTF. Complete variable domain (other parts from reference TRBV9 and TRBJ1-2): DSGVTQTPKHLITATGQRVTLRCSPRSGDLSVYWYQQSLDQGLQFLIQYYNGEERAKGNILERFSAQQFPDLHSELNLSSLELGDSALYFCASSDRDRVYGYTFGSGTRLTVV.

This clonotype has a handful of counts. This sequence joins TRBV6-2 or TRBV6-3 and TRBJ1-2; the D is unclear. This CDR3 is built from 16 residues. CDR1 MNHEY and CDR2 SVGEGT come from the germline V gene. V was trimmed by 8 bases and J by 3 bases, leaving 22 bases between them. The CDR3 is CASRYAPRVTDYGYTF. In nucleotides, the CDR3 is TGTGCCAGCCGCTACGCCCCACGGGTTACCGACTATGGCTACACCTTC.

This clonotype was picked up many times. The chain is built from TRBV20-1 and TRBJ1-5, with 8 nucleotides matching TRBD1. The V segment lost 6 bases and the J segment 5 bases; nucleotides outside the gene matches: 9. The CDR3 is 14 amino acids. Germline V lookup: CDR1 DFQATT, CDR2 SNEGSKA (reference sequence). The CDR3 nucleotides read TGCAGTGCGAGGAGACAGGGGCGGTATCAGCCCCAGCATTTT. This gives the protein CSARRQGRYQPQHF.

At least ten counts were recorded for this clonotype. This sequence joins TRBV6-1 and TRBJ2-1; 8 positions agree with TRBD1. The CDR3 is made up of 14 amino acids. Germline-derived CDR1 and CDR2 are MNHNS and SASEGT. The V and J ends lost 7 bases and 6 bases, in that order; junction bases with no gene match: 8. The CDR3 region is CASTPGGTSNEQFF. DNA of the CDR3: TGTGCCAGCACTCCAGGGGGCACCTCCAATGAGCAGTTCTTC.

This clonotype was detected a few times. The chain combines TRBV5-6 with TRBJ2-1, with 8 nucleotides matching TRBD2. Looked up from germline, CDR1 is SGHDT and CDR2 is YYEEEE. With 4 bases clipped from V and 6 bases from J, the junction kept 9 bases outside the gene matches. CDR3 length equals 15 residues. CDR3 coding DNA: TGTGCCAGCAGCCCTGGGACTAGTAATTTCAATGAGCAGTTCTTC. It encodes CASSPGTSNFNEQFF.

This clonotype was found many times. The chain uses TRBV29-1 and TRBJ1-1; maybe TRBD1 (6 bases). Trimming shortened V by 5 bases and J by 3 bases, and 13 bases separated the two germline ends. Germline assignment: CDR1 SQVTM and CDR2 ANQGSEA. The CDR3 totals 13 residues. The CDR3 DNA follows: TGCAGCGTTCATAGCGGACAGTACACTGAAGCTTTCTTT. This translates into CSVHSGQYTEAFF.

This clonotype came up many times. The J gene is TRBJ2-7, the V gene TRBV20-1, with 9 bases identical to TRBD1. Germline V gene sequence: CDR1 DFQATT, CDR2 SNEGSKA (reference sequence). The CDR3 is made up of 15 amino acids. After removal of 6 bases from V and 3 bases from J, the junction contained 12 bases not matched to a gene. CDR3 protein: CSAQDRGTSLYEQYF. The CDR3, as DNA: TGCAGTGCACAGGACAGGGGAACTTCCCTCTACGAGCAGTACTTC.